The 2 T cell receptor beta chains given below trace back to one sample, sequenced in a study of cytomegalovirus exposure and HLA in healthy donors listed by TCRdb under 2017. Receptor amplification or capture employed the immunoSEQ multiplex PCR assay. For the multiplex PCR, a mixture combining 60 forward primers for TCR Vbeta segments and 13 reverse primers for TCR Jbeta segments was used. This is the immuneACCESS table as TCRdb keeps it, with only in-frame sequences that have V and J called. A part of the clones is gone; compared with another copy, unresolved V genes explain less than half, and the rest is unexplained. This sample is represented by roughly 260,000 clones; just under 85% of them were singletons. Roughly 2% of the sample is in the top ten clones. Material: PBMCs. These receptors all stem from a woman aged 40 to 50 in good health and CMV-seropositive.

The chain couples TRBV2 to TRBJ2-1; 12 bases are shared with TRBD2. The CDR3 totals 14 residues. V gave up 4 bases and J gave up 15 bases; unmatched junction bases: 10. CDR1 is SNHLY and CDR2 is FYNNEI in the germline V gene. The CDR3 region has the DNA TGTGCCAGCAGTGCGGGCTCTAGCGGGAGGGGCGTGTTCTTC. Encoded protein: CASSAGSSGRGVFF.

The chain carries TRBV30 and TRBJ2-1; the D gene is possibly TRBD1 (5 bases). The CDR3 spans 15 residues. Germline V lookup: CDR1 GTSNPN, CDR2 SVGIG (reference sequence). V lost 5 bases, J lost 0 bases, and 14 bases lay in between. The CDR3 is CAWSRGRSSYNEQFF. CDR3 nucleotides: TGTGCCTGGTCTAGGGGCCGTAGCTCCTACAATGAGCAGTTCTTC. Based on the CDR3 plus reference TRBV30 and TRBJ2-1, the full variable domain is SQTIHQWPATLVQPVGSPLSLECTVEGTSNPNLYWYRQAAGRGLQLLFYSVGIGQISSEVPQNLSASRPQDRQFILSSKKLLLSDSGFYLCAWSRGRSSYNEQFFGPGTRLTVL.